The source of this TCR beta chain is a study of patients and donors after allogeneic stem cell transplantation. This clonotype showed up just a few times. There are 14 residues in the CDR3. Germline loops: CDR1 DFQATT, CDR2 SNEGSKA (reference sequence). Trimming took 3 bases from V and 10 from J; bases not matched to a gene: 9. TCRdb re-called the RT-PCR reads through MiXCR, storing one row per CDR3 protein. Of over 400,000 distinct CDR3 sequences detected, 16% appear once; the ten largest clones hold around 7.2%. The chain couples TRBV20-1 to TRBJ2-1; 10 bases are a match to TRBD2. The sample consisted of blood, either unsorted or a sorted T cell fraction (not recorded which). This clonotype was obtained from a human donor who was either an allogeneic HSCT recipient or a stem cell or donor lymphocyte infusion donor (not recorded which). It is not recorded whose cells these are; they may come from a transplant donor. The CDR3, as DNA: TGCAGTGCTAGTGCCCTAGCGGGAGTTGGGGAGCAGTTCTTC. Its translation is CSASALAGVGEQFF.